The rows below give T cell receptor beta chains drawn from one sample of a study of shared clonotypes between healthy human individuals. Some clones are missing from TCRdb's copy, which holds only in-frame ones; the method was immunoSEQ multiplex PCR. The data show approximately 2,000,000 clones, with around 92% seen just once and approximately 0.4% held by the top ten. Material for sequencing was naive CD4+ T cells from PBMCs. The receptor source for this set is a young man in good health. Some clones in this sample may be carry-over from other donors' samples. The CDR3 runs from the conserved cysteine through the conserved F or W. A D gene is named only where the DNA matches it firmly. A clone size is listed for some rows: how often the clone was seen (once, few, many), or a class if it is expanded.

J gene	clone size	V gene	D gene	CDR3 length	CDR3 DNA	CDR3 protein
TRBJ1-2	NA	TRBV6-1	NA	14	TGTGCCAGCAGTGACCCGAATCTTGATTATGGCTACACCTTC	CASSDPNLDYGYTF
TRBJ1-3	NA	TRBV11-2	NA	13	TGTGCCAGCAGCTTATTCTTAGGGGACACCATATATTTT	CASSLFLGDTIYF
TRBJ2-5	NA	TRBV5-1	NA	16	TGCGCCAGCAGCTTGGCCGGGACTGGGCGCCAAGAGACCCAGTACTTC	CASSLAGTGRQETQYF
TRBJ1-1	once	TRBV13	NA	15	TGTGCCAGCAGCACTAGACGGGGGCAACGGACTGAAGCTTTCTTT	CASSTRRGQRTEAFF
TRBJ1-2	NA	TRBV6-6	NA	14	TGTGCCAGCAGTTTACATCTAGCTAACTATGGCTACACCTTC	CASSLHLANYGYTF
TRBJ2-1	NA	TRBV19	TRBD2	15	TGTGCCAGTAAGAAGGGACTAGCCTCCTACAATGAGCAGTTCTTC	CASKKGLASYNEQFF
TRBJ2-2	NA	TRBV5-1	NA	16	TGCGCCAGCAGCAAATACAGTCTTAAGAACACCGGGGAGCTGTTTTTT	CASSKYSLKNTGELFF
TRBJ2-2	NA	TRBV6-5	NA	13	TGTGCCAGTCGGGCAGCCAACACCGGGGAGCTGTTTTTT	CASRAANTGELFF
TRBJ1-1	NA	TRBV29-1	NA	16	TGCAGCGTTTGGGGTGGGGGCCGGAAAATGAACACTGAAGCTTTCTTT	CSVWGGGRKMNTEAFF
TRBJ1-5	NA	TRBV10-3	NA	13	TGTGCCATCAGTGAGACCGGCAATCAGCCCCAGCATTTT	CAISETGNQPQHF
TRBJ2-7	NA	TRBV27	TRBD2	16	TGTGCCAGCAGGCCTACGGGCGCGGGGACGGGGGGGGAGCAGTACTTC	CASRPTGAGTGGEQYF
TRBJ1-1	NA	TRBV6-6	NA	14	TGTGCCAGCAGTTACTCTAAAAGTGGGGGTGAAGCTTTCTTT	CASSYSKSGGEAFF
TRBJ2-1	NA	TRBV5-1	NA	14	TGCGCCAGCAGCTTGGCAACAGGTAACAATGAGCAGTTCTTC	CASSLATGNNEQFF
TRBJ1-2	once	TRBV27	NA	15	TGTGCCAGCAGTTTATCCTGGACAGCCCTGAGCGGCTCCACCTTC	CASSLSWTALSGSTF
TRBJ2-1	NA	TRBV15	NA	12	TGTGCCACCAGCGGTGCTAAGGAAAGGCAGTTCTTC	CATSGAKERQFF
TRBJ1-2	NA	TRBV23-1	TRBD1	15	TGCGCCACGGGCGCCTTGACAGGGGGCCAATGTATCCACACCTTC	CATGALTGGQCIHTF
TRBJ2-5	NA	TRBV7-9	NA	14	TGTGCCAGCAGCCGGGACCCCGGTTGGGAGACCCAGTACTTC	CASSRDPGWETQYF
TRBJ1-5	NA	TRBV28	NA	15	TGTGCCAGCATTCCACCGGGACGCCTAAATCAGCCCCAGCATTTT	CASIPPGRLNQPQHF
TRBJ2-7	NA	TRBV4-3	NA	18	TGCGCCAGCAGCCAAGAGCTTGCCGTGGGTTCCGGAGCCTACGAGCAGTACTTC	CASSQELAVGSGAYEQYF
TRBJ2-1	NA	TRBV7-9	TRBD1	12	TGTGCCAGCAGCTCGACAGGGCCCATCGAGTTCTTC	CASSSTGPIEFF
TRBJ2-5	NA	TRBV7-3	NA	13	TGTGCCAGCAGCAAAACAGGGTTCGAGACCCAGTACTTC	CASSKTGFETQYF
TRBJ1-1	NA	TRBV29-1	NA	12	TGCAGCGTCGCCAGGTTGAACACTGAAGCTTTCTTT	CSVARLNTEAFF
TRBJ2-7	NA	TRBV19	NA	15	TGTGCCAGTCGAACCTCGGGCGGCTATGGGGGCGAGCAGTACTTC	CASRTSGGYGGEQYF
TRBJ2-2	NA	TRBV5-6	NA	13	TGTGCCAGCAGCTTGGTCTGGATAAGGGAGCTGTTTTTT	CASSLVWIRELFF
TRBJ2-7	NA	TRBV27	NA	12	TGTGCCCGCAGGGTCACCGGTTACGAGCAGTACTTC	CARRVTGYEQYF
TRBJ1-5	NA	TRBV28	NA	15	TGTGCCAGCAGTTTATGGACTGGTGAGGGTCAGCCCCAGCATTTT	CASSLWTGEGQPQHF
TRBJ2-7	NA	TRBV9	NA	15	TGTGCCAGCAGCGAAGGCAGCTTGTCCTCCTACGAGCAGTACTTC	CASSEGSLSSYEQYF
TRBJ2-5	NA	TRBV6-1	NA	12	TGTGCCAGCAGTGAGGCCCAAGAGACCCAGTACTTC	CASSEAQETQYF
TRBJ1-2	NA	TRBV5-1	NA	15	TGCGCCAGCAGCTCTTTTTCCACTGGCCTTTATGGCTACACCTTC	CASSSFSTGLYGYTF
TRBJ2-1	NA	TRBV2	NA	15	TGTGCCAGCAGTGAAATTGTAGGGATCTACAATGAGCAGTTCTTC	CASSEIVGIYNEQFF
TRBJ2-5	once	TRBV5-1	NA	15	TGCGCCAGCAGCTTGGACCCCGGGACCCAAGAGACCCAGTACTTC	CASSLDPGTQETQYF
TRBJ2-1	NA	TRBV5-3	NA	13	TGTGCCAGAAGTGGGGAGTGGGTATATGAGCAGTTCTTC	CARSGEWVYEQFF
TRBJ2-7	NA	TRBV28	NA	13	TGTGCCAGCAGTTTGGCCGGAATCGGCGAGCAGTACTTC	CASSLAGIGEQYF
TRBJ2-5	NA	TRBV19	NA	11	TGTGCCAGTAGTATTTCGGGGACCCAGTACTTC	CASSISGTQYF
TRBJ2-2	NA	TRBV4-3	NA	15	TGCGCCAGCAGCCAAGGAGTAGTCCTCACCGGGGAGCTGTTTTTT	CASSQGVVLTGELFF
TRBJ1-6	NA	TRBV29-1	NA	13	TGCAGCGCCGCAGGGGACAAGGGTTCACCCCTCCACTTT	CSAAGDKGSPLHF
TRBJ1-5	NA	TRBV19	TRBD1	13	TGTGCCAGTAGTTTCACAGGGGATCAGCCCCAGCATTTT	CASSFTGDQPQHF
TRBJ2-5	NA	TRBV5-6	TRBD2	17	TGTGCCAGCAGCTTGTTTGGAGCGGGAGGAGGGGAAGAGACCCAGTACTTC	CASSLFGAGGGEETQYF
TRBJ2-3	NA	TRBV5-4	NA	16	TGTGCCAGCAGCTTGGGGGGCGCGGGAAGCACAGATACGCAGTATTTT	CASSLGGAGSTDTQYF
TRBJ2-5	NA	TRBV5-1	TRBD2	15	TGCGCCAGCAGCTTGGAGGGCGGGAGGTCGGAGACCCAGTACTTC	CASSLEGGRSETQYF
TRBJ2-3	once	TRBV4-1	NA	15	TGCGCCAGCACCACCGTCGGGTGGGGAGCAGATACGCAGTATTTT	CASTTVGWGADTQYF
TRBJ2-2	few	TRBV15	NA	15	TGTGCCACCAGTGCCGGGGCAGAAGCCACCGGGGAGCTGTTTTTT	CATSAGAEATGELFF
TRBJ2-1	NA	TRBV7-2	NA	13	TGTGCCAGCAGCTCATCAGTGGGGTATGAGCAGTTCTTC	CASSSSVGYEQFF
TRBJ2-7	NA	TRBV5-1	NA	13	TGCGCCAGCAGCTTGGAGGGAGTCCACGAGCAGTACTTC	CASSLEGVHEQYF
TRBJ2-1	once	TRBV9	NA	16	TGTGCCAGCAGCGTAGGAGGGGGTAGGGGATACAATGAGCAGTTCTTC	CASSVGGGRGYNEQFF
TRBJ2-5	NA	TRBV7-2	NA	13	TGTGCCAGCAGCGCAGGACAGAGAGAGACCCAGTACTTC	CASSAGQRETQYF
TRBJ2-7	NA	TRBV5-1	TRBD2	15	TGCGCCAGCAGCCAATCACCGGGGGGACGGGGCGAGCAGTACTTC	CASSQSPGGRGEQYF
TRBJ2-7	NA	TRBV30	TRBD2	14	TGTGCCTGGCGTTGGACTAGCAGCTCCTACGAGCAGTACTTC	CAWRWTSSSYEQYF
TRBJ2-5	NA	TRBV28	NA	15	TGTGCCAGCAGTTTCGCTCGGGCAGGGGGGGAGACCCAGTACTTC	CASSFARAGGETQYF
TRBJ2-7	NA	TRBV5-3	NA	18	TGTGCCAGAAGCTCAACGAGGACACATCCAACGCTGAACTACGAGCAGTACTTC	CARSSTRTHPTLNYEQYF